The T cell receptor (beta chain) under discussion was sequenced for a study of T cell responses to AZD1222 COVID-19 vaccine (dated by TCRdb to the early 2020s). Regarding the study in general: A total of 233 trial participants underwent TCR sequencing, of whom 200 to 220 had received two doses of AZD1222 and some 25 had received two doses of the MenACWY control vaccine. Enrollment into the trials was organized by age into subgroups of 18-55, 56-69 and 70-plus years, and those subgroups contained roughly 140, 27 and 60 TCR-sequenced participants, respectively. Here is what the overall study found, with its caveats: Conclusions about previously exposed vaccinees were limited because only a handful of AZD1222 recipients were SARS-CoV-2 seropositive at baseline. Nearly half of unique spike-specific TCRs reportedly recognized epitopes outside regions mutated in the B.1.351 and B.1.1.7 variants. No day 14 peak-response samples were available, so repertoires were characterized only after the peak T cell response. CD4 TCRs associated with the vaccine covered the entire spike protein, and the dominant responses were in regions 160-218 and 743-854. The 56-69-year group was small, and its depth increase did not reach significance, likely because of low power. After two AZD1222 doses, both the breadth and the depth of spike-specific TCRs were significantly higher than at day 0 and than in MenACWY recipients. Participants were mostly white British, with more females than males. The authors suggested clonal diversity may have been underestimated.

CDR1 and CDR2 (MNHEY, SVGAGI) derive from the germline V gene. V gives up 0 bases and J gives up 0 bases, and the segment between their germline ends measures 5 bases. The CDR3 numbers 14 residues from cysteine through phenylalanine. The CDR3 DNA has 42 bases and is translated from base 1. The CDR3 regions of human TCRbeta chains were analyzed by immunosequencing. The authors processed their data as follows. Repertoire TCRs were checked for matches against a reference library of SARS-CoV-2-specific TCRs that had been generated using the MIRA antigen-specificity platform. Breadth was defined as the fraction of unique TCRs that were SARS-CoV-2-associated, and depth was defined as the fraction of total T cells that were SARS-CoV-2-associated. Using the MIRA data, each spike-specific TCR was mapped to the spike region that the TCR reacts to and placed in a CD4 or CD8 class. Log10-transformed breadth and depth values were compared by one-way ANOVA with Sidak's multiple comparisons tests. TCRdb holds this immuneACCESS table with in-frame rearrangements only. Some clones are missing; in checked studies, unresolved V genes explain under half, and the rest has no known cause. The DNA gave D and trimming, while V, J and clone size come from that table. In this sample the table shows 100,000 to 150,000 clones, 75% to 95% of which occur a single time. About 2.1% of the sample goes to the ten largest clones.

For this clone: The antigen it recognizes is unknown. The sample holds no much larger clone one base away, and base qualities are not on file.

The sample's time point label, decoded: about 28 days (+/-7) after the second vaccine dose. Because spike-specific TCR depth and breadth did not differ between the two schedules, AZD1222 recipients who got a second dose at roughly 4 weeks were pooled with those who got a second dose at roughly 12 weeks. Samples from vaccinated people were obtained from the UK trials COV001 and COV002, which included a single-blind randomized controlled phase 2/3 trial of AZD1222 (ChAdOx1 nCoV-19) in healthy adults. Trial participant PBMC samples were collected at day 0 and day 28 after the second dose for TCRbeta chain sequencing.

This sequence was found in an adult who received the AZD1222 COVID-19 vaccine. This material consisted of peripheral blood, taken 28 days after the second AZD1222 dose. The V and J segments used are TRBV6-5 and TRBJ1-2; the D gene assignment is ambiguous. The bases read TGTGCCAGCAGTTACTCAGGGTCTAACTATGGCTACACCTTC. Its product reads: CASSYSGSNYGYTF.